The rows below give T cell receptor beta chains drawn from one sample of a study of CD8+CD57+ T cells in acquired aplastic anemia. In TCRdb, the reads were re-called with MiXCR into one record per CDR3 protein. The repertoire holds around 430,000 distinct CDR3 sequences, with roughly a third as singletons. Material for sequencing was sorted CD4+, CD8+, or CD8+CD57+ T cells (not recorded which) from PBMCs. Source of these receptors: a human donor with aplastic anemia. The CDR3 runs from the conserved cysteine through the conserved F or W. The D gene is left open where the match is weak. Clone size appears in some rows only: once, few, many, or a class for an expanded clone.

>TRBV2|TRBJ2-1|-|few
TGTGCCAGCAGTGGTTCAGGGGACAATGGGCAGTTCTTC
CASSGSGDNGQFF
>TRBV19|TRBJ2-7|-|many
TGTGCCAGTACACCAGGCCTTCTTAGAACCTACGAGCAGTACTTC
CASTPGLLRTYEQYF
>TRBV20-1|TRBJ2-7|TRBD1|many
TGCAGTGCTAGGGAGGGACAGGGGTCCCACGAGCAGTACTTC
CSAREGQGSHEQYF
>TRBV5-1|TRBJ1-1|-|few
TGCGCCAGCAGCCCCGAAGGAGGGCTGAACACTGAAGCTTTCTTT
CASSPEGGLNTEAFF
>TRBV2|TRBJ1-3|-|few
TGTGCCAGCAGTGAAGCTGGTCGGCAGACCTCTGGAAACACCATATATTTT
CASSEAGRQTSGNTIYF
>TRBV20-1|TRBJ2-7|-|few
TGCAGTGCTACCCTGGGAGGGGGGGGCACAAGCGAGCAGTACTTC
CSATLGGGGTSEQYF
>TRBV20-1|TRBJ2-5|-|many
TGCAGTGCTAGTCGCGTAAGCCAAGAGACCCAGTACTTC
CSASRVSQETQYF
>TRBV19|TRBJ1-6|-|many
TGTGCCAGTACCAACCGCTTAAATTCACCCCTCCACTTT
CASTNRLNSPLHF
>TRBV7-2|TRBJ2-1|-|-
TGTGCCAGCAGCGCGACCCGAACACTGAGCTCCTACAATGAGCAGTTCTTC
CASSATRTLSSYNEQFF
>TRBV20-1|TRBJ2-1|TRBD1|few
TGCAGTGCACCAAAGGGGGCGGGCTCCTACAATGAGCAGTTCTTC
CSAPKGAGSYNEQFF
>TRBV6-2/TRBV6-3|TRBJ2-7|-|-
TGTGCCAGCAGTTATAAGGCCTACGAGCAGTACTTC
CASSYKAYEQYF
>TRBV4-2|TRBJ1-5|-|-
TGTGCCAGCAGCCAAGTGAAGGCTGGGGATAGCAATCAGCCCCAGCATTTT
CASSQVKAGDSNQPQHF
>TRBV7-8|TRBJ2-1|TRBD2|-
TGTGCCAGCAGCTTATTACGGGGGGGCCTCAACAATGAGCAGTTCTTC
CASSLLRGGLNNEQFF
>TRBV12-3/TRBV12-4|TRBJ1-1|-|few
TGTGCCAGCAGGATACAGGGCGTGGACACTGAAGCTTTCTTT
CASRIQGVDTEAFF
>TRBV2|TRBJ1-5|TRBD1|-
TGTGCCAGCGATGAACAGGGGAGCAATCAGCCCCAGCATTTT
CASDEQGSNQPQHF
>TRBV12-3/TRBV12-4|TRBJ2-1|-|-
TGTGCCAGCAGTTTCTACGGCAATGAGCAGTTCTTC
CASSFYGNEQFF
>TRBV5-5|TRBJ1-2|-|-
TGTGCCAGCAGCTTGCCAGGGTTATATGGCTACACCTTC
CASSLPGLYGYTF
>TRBV15|TRBJ2-1|-|-
TGTGCCACCAGCCCCCCAGAGAGAAACAATGAGCAGTTCTTC
CATSPPERNNEQFF
>TRBV19|TRBJ2-7|-|many
TGTGCCAGTACCCAACAGATAGGGGTCTACGAGCAGTACTTC
CASTQQIGVYEQYF
>TRBV2|TRBJ2-7|-|many
TGTGCCAGCAGCCGCCCCGATGGGGGGATCTACGAGCAGTACTTC
CASSRPDGGIYEQYF
>TRBV5-1|TRBJ2-5|-|few
TGCGCCACCCAATCAAAATCGGGAGAGACCCAGTACTTC
CATQSKSGETQYF
>TRBV5-6|TRBJ1-4|TRBD1|-
TGTGCCAGCAGCTTTCCTACAGGGGGTGGGGAAAAACTGTTTTTT
CASSFPTGGGEKLFF
>TRBV19|TRBJ1-5|TRBD1|once
TGTGCCAGTGGGGGACAGAACGAGGGCGAGCATTTT
CASGGQNEGEHF
>TRBV20-1|TRBJ2-2|TRBD2|few
TGCAGCCTAGCGGGAACTAACACCGGGGAGCTGTTTTTT
CSLAGTNTGELFF
>TRBV15|TRBJ1-5|-|many
TGTGCCACCATTAGTACCTGGGGTTCTAATCAGCCCCAGCATTTT
CATISTWGSNQPQHF
>TRBV12-3/TRBV12-4|TRBJ1-4|-|few
TGTGCCAGCAGCGGGGGGCTCGGTAGTGCGACTAATGAAAAACTGTTTTTT
CASSGGLGSATNEKLFF
>TRBV20-1|TRBJ2-1|TRBD2|few
TGCAGTGCTAGAGATCCCAGCGGGAGGGACAATGAGCAGTTCTTC
CSARDPSGRDNEQFF